This T cell receptor (beta chain) was recorded in a study of T cell repertoires in cytomegalovirus infection. Study-level background: Recently described HLA-C-restricted plus well-studied HLA-B-restricted CMV epitopes were used. Carrying CMV and the relevant HLA type showed in public TCR beta signatures. Whole-study results and caveats: CMV carriers with the relevant HLA were identified by cumulative public TCR beta family frequency. HLA-C-restricted TCR beta clonotypes specific for CMV led the ex vivo response.

TCRdb called the reads again in MiXCR, with one record for every CDR3 protein. The profile shows roughly 110,000 distinct CDR3 sequences, around 30% of them singletons. Note on this clonotype: Its antigen is undetermined.

The sample was CD8+ T cells from cultured PBMCs, taken from culture after CMV antigen stimulation. This clonotype was obtained from a human donor in good health (CMV status not recorded). Some clones in this sample may be carry-over from other donors' samples.

CDR3 sequence reads: CASSYPAGGDEQFF. The CDR3 DNA follows: TGTGCCAGCAGTTACCCAGCGGGGGGGGATGAGCAGTTCTTC. The chain is built from TRBV6-2 or TRBV6-3 and TRBJ2-1, with 10 bases fitting TRBD2. This CDR3 spans 14 amino acids. Germline assignment: CDR1 MNHEY and CDR2 SVGEGT. Germline trimming cut 2 bases from V and 8 bases from J; bases unmatched to any gene: 3.